Shown below are 2 T cell receptor beta chains from a single sample sequenced in a study of blood T cell repertoires in COVID-19. This table comes from immunoSEQ multiplex PCR, and its TCRdb copy is limited to in-frame clones, with some not included. The sample records around 450,000 clones, less than 95% being singletons. The material sequenced was PBMCs or T cells enriched from blood (not recorded which). These receptors all come from a man aged 18 to 30 who had recovered from COVID-19.

The J gene is TRBJ1-4, the V gene TRBV5-1; TRBD1 matches at 8 bases. This CDR3 comprises 16 residues. The junction had 5 bases not matched to a gene; V was cut back by 4 bases and J by 0 bases. Germline assignment: CDR1 SGHRS and CDR2 YFSETQ. This chain's CDR3 is CASSVIQGATNEKLFF. The DNA for the CDR3 is TGCGCCAGCAGCGTTATACAGGGGGCAACTAATGAAAAACTGTTTTTT. Full variable domain (outside the CDR3, taken from reference TRBV5-1 and TRBJ1-4): KAGVTQTPRYLIKTRGQQVTLSCSPISGHRSVSWYQQTPGQGLQFLFEYFSETQRNKGNFPGRFSGRQFSNSRSEMNVSTLELGDSALYLCASSVIQGATNEKLFFGSGTQLSVL.

V gene TRBV7-9 combines with J gene TRBJ1-1; no clear D. The CDR3 sequence is 13 residues long. Trimming cost V 5 bases and J 4 bases, with 11 bases left between them. Germline V gives CDR1 SEHNR, CDR2 FQNEAQ (reference sequence). CDR3 amino acids: CASSPNAGTEAFF. The DNA of the CDR3 is TGTGCCAGCAGCCCAAATGCGGGCACTGAAGCTTTCTTT.